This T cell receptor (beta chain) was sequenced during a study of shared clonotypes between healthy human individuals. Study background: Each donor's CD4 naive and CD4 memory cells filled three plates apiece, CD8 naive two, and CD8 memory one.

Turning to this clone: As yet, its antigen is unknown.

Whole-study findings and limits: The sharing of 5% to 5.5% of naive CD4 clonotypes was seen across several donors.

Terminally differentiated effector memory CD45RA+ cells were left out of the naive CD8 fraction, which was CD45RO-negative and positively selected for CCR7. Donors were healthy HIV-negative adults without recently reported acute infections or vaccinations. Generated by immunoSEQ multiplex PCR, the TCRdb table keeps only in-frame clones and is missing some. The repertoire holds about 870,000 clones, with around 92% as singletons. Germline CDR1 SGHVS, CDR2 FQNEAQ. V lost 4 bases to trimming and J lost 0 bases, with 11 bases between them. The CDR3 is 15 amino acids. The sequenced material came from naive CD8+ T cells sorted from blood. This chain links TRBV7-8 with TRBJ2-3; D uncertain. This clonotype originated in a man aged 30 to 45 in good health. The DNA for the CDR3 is TGTGCCAGCAGCTCACCTTGGGGAAGCACAGATACGCAGTATTTT. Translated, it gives CASSSPWGSTDTQYF.